Each of the 30 T cell receptor beta chains below was sequenced from the same sample in a study of T cells in Graves' hyperthyroidism and ophthalmopathy. RNA transcripts yielded amplified TCR beta CDR3 regions. A set of HTBI primers served as the primers for a first-round RT-PCR of the TCR CDR3. TCRdb processed the multiplex PCR reads anew with MiXCR; each CDR3 protein has one entry. The sample records about 500,000 distinct CDR3 sequences, approximately 16% being singletons. Sequenced sample: blood. The receptors come from a woman in her twenties or thirties with Graves' ophthalmopathy.

This sequence joins TRBV7-2 and TRBJ2-3; 14 nucleotides agree with TRBD2. Germline V gene lookup returns CDR1 SGHTA and CDR2 FQGNSA. This CDR3 is built from 16 residues. The V and J ends lost 5 bases and 7 bases, in that order; junction bases with no gene match: 8. The CDR3 nucleotides read TGTGCCAGCAGCCGTGGACTAGCGGGAGGCTTGAATACGCAGTATTTT. The encoded protein is CASSRGLAGGLNTQYF.

The genes are TRBV3-1 and TRBJ2-3; the D is unclear. The CDR3 extends over 15 amino acids. Trimming removed 2 bases at V and 2 bases at J, with 11 bases between. Germline CDR1 is LGHDT and CDR2 is YNNKEL (reference sequence). CDR3 coding DNA: TGTGCCAGCAGCCAAAACCTCTATGACACAGATACGCAGTATTTT. It translates to CASSQNLYDTDTQYF.

This clonotype was counted at least ten times. The chain is built from TRBV20-1 and TRBJ1-5; maybe TRBD1 (6 bases). The germline CDR1 and CDR2 sequences are DFQATT and SNEGSKA (reference sequence). V was trimmed by 2 bases and J by 1 base, leaving 15 bases between them. This CDR3 is built from 16 residues. The CDR3 DNA is TGCAGTGCTAGATCCACAGGGCGTGGCAGCAATCAGCCCCAGCATTTT. Its translation is CSARSTGRGSNQPQHF.

The sample holds a few counts of this clonotype. The V call is TRBV18, the J call TRBJ2-3; 7 positions agree with TRBD1. The end of the DNA fits TRBJ1-5 better, so the J call may be wrong. The CDR3 has 16 residues. The germline gives CDR1 KGHSH, CDR2 LQKENI. The CDR3, as DNA: TGTGCCAGCTCACCAATCGGCGGGACAGACACAGATACGCAGCATTTT. As protein: CASSPIGGTDTDTQHF.

The chain combines TRBV30 with TRBJ2-5, with D tentatively TRBD1 or TRBD2 (5 bases each). The CDR3 runs to 15 residues. V was trimmed by 0 bases and J by 1 base, leaving 12 bases between them. In germline, CDR1 is GTSNPN, CDR2 SVGIG (reference sequence). For the CDR3, the DNA is TGTGCCTGGAGTGTTCTAGAGGGGCTCCAAGAGACCCAGTACTTC. Its translation is CAWSVLEGLQETQYF.

The chain links TRBV7-2 to TRBJ2-1, with 10 nucleotides matching TRBD1. V lost 7 bases to trimming and J lost 7 bases; unmatched junction nucleotides: 10. Germline V gives CDR1 SGHTA, CDR2 FQGNSA. The CDR3 extends over 15 amino acids. The DNA for the CDR3 is TGTGCCAGCACCGACCCGACAGGGGGCATTAATGAGCAGTTCTTC. It yields the protein CASTDPTGGINEQFF.

The chain uses TRBV4-1 and TRBJ2-1; D is ambiguous. The CDR3 sequence is 12 residues long. The ends were cut back, 3 bases at V and 6 bases at J, with 6 bases in the middle. CDR1 is MGHRA and CDR2 is YSYEKL in the germline V gene. This chain's CDR3 is CASSQFGNEQFF. CDR3 bases: TGCGCCAGCAGCCAGTTTGGCAATGAGCAGTTCTTC.

This clonotype was detected many times. The chain uses TRBV3-1 and TRBJ2-1; the D gene is possibly TRBD2 (6 bases). CDR1 is LGHDT, CDR2 YNNKEL, per germline (reference sequence). V was shortened by 5 bases and J by 7 bases, with 15 bases between the two germline ends. The CDR3 consists of 14 residues. CDR3 loop: CASSSLAVGNEQFF. In DNA, the CDR3 is TGTGCCAGCAGCTCACTAGCAGTTGGTAATGAGCAGTTCTTC.

The rearrangement joins TRBV20-1 to TRBJ2-3; 12 positions match TRBD2. The CDR3 loop spans 16 amino acids. Losses at the gene ends were 3 bases for V and 5 bases for J; bases not matched to a gene: 9. CDR1 is DFQATT, CDR2 SNEGSKA, per germline (reference sequence). CDR3 sequence: CSARVPLAGGEDTQYF. The CDR3 region has the DNA TGCAGTGCTAGGGTTCCACTAGCGGGAGGTGAAGATACGCAGTATTTT.

The sample holds many counts of this clonotype. The gene calls are TRBV11-1 and TRBJ1-2, with D unresolved. The CDR3 sequence is 16 residues long. Germline V gives CDR1 SGHAT, CDR2 FQDESV (reference sequence). V gave up 5 bases and J gave up 8 bases, with 24 bases separating them. CDR3 DNA sequence: TGTGCCAGCAGCACGCGAAGGAAGGGCCCTGCGAGAGGCTACACCTTC. This codes for CASSTRRKGPARGYTF.

CDR3 loop: CASSHRNTGELFF. The CDR3, as DNA: TGTGCCAGCAGCCACCGGAACACCGGGGAGCTGTTTTTT. This chain connects TRBV7-9 to TRBJ2-2; D unclear. This CDR3 is 13 amino acids long. Germline values: CDR1 SEHNR, CDR2 FQNEAQ (reference sequence). V was trimmed by 5 bases and J by 1 base, leaving 5 bases between them.

This clonotype occurred once. The junction does not match germline at one end; this may be a read error. The V gene is TRBV5-1, the J gene TRBJ2-7, with 8 bases fitting TRBD1. Germline lookup yields CDR1 SGHRS and CDR2 YFSETQ. The length of the CDR3 is 13 residues. CDR3 coding DNA: TGTGCCAGCAGCCCGGACAGGGACCACGAGCAGTACTTC. Encoded protein: CASSPDRDHEQYF.

There are many counts of this clonotype. The chain combines TRBV20-1 with TRBJ2-7; unclear D gene. CDR1 is DFQATT, CDR2 SNEGSKA, per germline (reference sequence). This CDR3 is built from 12 residues. Trimming shortened V by 0 bases and J by 2 bases, and 5 bases separated the two germline ends. CDR3: CSARDDPYEQYF. CDR3 sequence (DNA): TGCAGTGCTAGAGATGACCCCTACGAGCAGTACTTC.

This clonotype was seen at least ten times. The rearrangement joins TRBV5-1 to TRBJ2-2, with TRBD2 matching 11 bases. The CDR3 runs to 17 residues. Germline values: CDR1 SGHRS, CDR2 YFSETQ. Unmatched junction bases numbered 4, after V lost 0 bases and J lost 3 bases. This CDR3 is CASSLAVAGGYTGELFF. The CDR3 DNA reads as TGCGCCAGCAGCTTGGCAGTAGCGGGAGGGTACACCGGGGAGCTGTTTTTT.

In this sample, this clonotype turned up a few times. CDR3 DNA sequence: TGTGCCAGCGCTGGGGGGTACGAGCAGTACTTC. Its protein is CASAGGYEQYF. The gene calls are TRBV25-1 and TRBJ2-7; perhaps TRBD2 as D (6 bases). The CDR3 runs to 11 residues. Germline V gene data show CDR1 as MGHDK and CDR2 as SYGVNS. Trimming took 8 bases from V and 4 from J, leaving 9 bases between them.

The table lists this clonotype with many counts. This sequence joins TRBV28 and TRBJ1-1, with D perhaps matching TRBD1 (5 bases). Looked up from germline, CDR1 is MDHEN and CDR2 is SYDVKM. V lost 5 bases, J lost 10 bases, and 20 bases lay in between. The CDR3 has 14 amino acids. Here the CDR3 DNA reads TGTGCCAGCAGTCTGTTCGAGGGGTCGCTTAGAGCTTTCTTT. Amino acids: CASSLFEGSLRAFF.

The gene calls are TRBV2 and TRBJ2-2, with D maybe TRBD1 (5 bases). Per germline, CDR1 SNHLY and CDR2 FYNNEI. Trimming stripped 3 bases from V and 5 bases from J, with 10 bases between. CDR3 length equals 14 residues. CDR3 nucleotides: TGTGCCAGCAGTGATGGCAGGGTTACCGGGGAGCTGTTTTTT. It encodes CASSDGRVTGELFF.

At least ten counts were recorded for this clonotype. The chain carries TRBV7-2 and TRBJ1-1; no reliable D call. This CDR3 has 13 residues. V was cut by 2 bases and J by 8 bases, with 12 bases left in between. Looked up from germline, CDR1 is SGHTA and CDR2 is FQGNSA. CDR3 nucleotides: TGTGCCAGCAGCTTATTCAAAGGCCCAGAAGCTTTCTTT. It codes for CASSLFKGPEAFF.

This clonotype was found many times. The chain links TRBV2 to TRBJ2-7; maybe TRBD2 (6 bases). The germline gives CDR1 SNHLY, CDR2 FYNNEI. The CDR3 is 16 residues long. Trimming shortened V by 7 bases and J by 1 base, and 20 bases separated the two germline ends. CDR3 sequence (DNA): TGTGCCAGCATTCCGAGGGGTAGCGGCAAATCCTACGAGCAGTACTTC. Translation gives CASIPRGSGKSYEQYF.

This clonotype was detected ten times or more. This chain connects TRBV5-1 to TRBJ2-3, with D possibly TRBD1 on 6 matching bases. V was shortened by 4 bases and J by 0 bases, with 12 bases between the two germline ends. Germline CDR1 reads SGHRS; CDR2 reads YFSETQ. The CDR3 consists of 15 residues. CDR3 sequence (DNA): TGCGCCAGCAGCCAGATGACAGGTAGCACAGATACGCAGTATTTT. Translating it yields CASSQMTGSTDTQYF.

This clonotype showed up many times. The CDR3, as DNA: TGTGCCAGCAGCTTAAGCCTCAGGGACGAGCAGTACTTC. Its translation: CASSLSLRDEQYF. V gene TRBV7-3 combines with J gene TRBJ2-7; tentatively, D is TRBD1 (5 bases). The V and J ends lost 1 base and 5 bases respectively, with 9 bases between them. CDR1 SGHTA and CDR2 FQGTGA come from the germline V gene. The CDR3 totals 13 residues.

There are many counts of this clonotype. The V call is TRBV5-1, the J call TRBJ1-6; D is unclear. V dropped 4 bases and J dropped 9 bases, with 14 bases sitting between them. Germline CDR1 reads SGHRS; CDR2 reads YFSETQ. The CDR3 has 14 residues. The CDR3 DNA reads TGCGCCAGCAGCCTGGGCAGCCAAGGTTCACCCCTCCACTTT. Translated: CASSLGSQGSPLHF.

In this sample, this clonotype turned up many times. The chain uses TRBV28 and TRBJ2-1, with D possibly matching TRBD1 (6 bases). Trimming removed 4 bases from V and 9 bases from J, with 13 bases in between. CDR1 is MDHEN, CDR2 SYDVKM, per germline. The CDR3 runs 13 residues. As DNA, the CDR3 is TGTGCCAGCAGTTCCTACAGGGCCAGTGAGCAGTTCTTC. Encoded protein: CASSSYRASEQFF.

V is TRBV5-4 and J is TRBJ2-1, with 8 bases matching TRBD1. This CDR3 has 11 residues. Per the germline V gene, CDR1 is SGHNT and CDR2 is YYREEE (reference sequence). The junction had 3 bases not matched to a gene; V was cut back by 6 bases and J by 10 bases. The CDR3 is CASTRGLEQFF. The CDR3 DNA is TGTGCCAGCACCAGGGGGCTCGAGCAGTTCTTC.

This clonotype was observed many times. J is TRBJ2-7 and V is TRBV5-4, with 7 bases aligning to TRBD2. CDR3 length equals 13 residues. J was trimmed by 3 bases and V by 6 bases; bases with no gene match: 6. Germline loops: CDR1 SGHNT, CDR2 YYREEE (reference sequence). CDR3 nucleotides: TGTGCCAGCACGGGCGGGAGTCACTACGAGCAGTACTTC. The encoded protein is CASTGGSHYEQYF.

The chain joins TRBV6-2 or TRBV6-3 to TRBJ2-3; TRBD2 matches 9 bases. This CDR3 contains 20 residues. Trimming took 7 bases from V and 2 from J; bases not matched to a gene: 22. The V gene's germline CDR1 is MNHEY and CDR2 SVGEGT. The CDR3: CASTTRLGSGRRLSTDTQYF. CDR3 in DNA: TGTGCCAGCACCACCAGACTGGGAAGCGGGAGGCGCCTCTCCACAGATACGCAGTATTTT.

The table lists this clonotype with many counts. The CDR3 sequence is CASLDRGQTGIQYF. For the CDR3, the DNA is TGTGCCAGTCTTGACAGGGGGCAGACGGGCATTCAGTACTTC. The rearrangement uses TRBV28 and TRBJ2-4; 10 bases fit TRBD1. The CDR3 length is 14 residues. V shed 9 bases, J shed 9 bases, and the junction held 11 bases outside the gene matches. Germline CDR1 reads MDHEN; CDR2 reads SYDVKM.

This clonotype was counted a few times. The chain is built from TRBV9 and TRBJ1-2; D is unresolved. V lost 1 base, J lost 4 bases, and 11 bases lay in between. Germline V gene lookup returns CDR1 SGDLS and CDR2 YYNGEE. The CDR3 is 14 amino acids. CDR3 coding DNA: TGTGCCAGCAGCGTAAGTCAGACTTCCTATGGCTACACCTTC. Amino acid sequence: CASSVSQTSYGYTF.

This clonotype was observed many times. The chain couples TRBV7-2 to TRBJ2-3; D remains ambiguous. Germline V gene sequence: CDR1 SGHTA, CDR2 FQGNSA. The CDR3 totals 16 residues. The ends were cut back, 2 bases at V and 2 bases at J, with 14 bases in the middle. CDR3 DNA sequence: TGTGCCAGCAGCTTAATTGGTGTTGGACCCACAGATACGCAGTATTTT. Protein product: CASSLIGVGPTDTQYF.

This clonotype was seen repeatedly, ten times or more. DNA of the CDR3: TGCAGTGCAGTGTCTTCTACGCAAGAGACCCAGTACTTC. Protein sequence: CSAVSSTQETQYF. The chain recombines TRBV20-1 with TRBJ2-5; no firm D call. CDR1 is DFQATT, CDR2 SNEGSKA, per germline (reference sequence). This CDR3 has 13 amino acids. The V end was cut by 6 bases, the J end by 2 bases, with 13 bases between.